The 6 T cell receptor beta chains below come from one sample, sequenced in a study of CD8 T cells in ankylosing spondylitis. TCRdb reprocessed the 5' RACE reads via MiXCR and lists one record per CDR3 protein. The sample lists 150,000 to 200,000 distinct CDR3 sequences, 13% seen once, with approximately 9.9% in the top ten. The sequenced material came from blood, either unsorted or a sorted T cell fraction (not recorded which). All receptors come from a female donor with ankylosing spondylitis or in good health (not recorded which).

This clonotype came up many times. The V gene is TRBV5-5, the J gene TRBJ2-1, with TRBD2 as a possible D gene (6 bases). The CDR3 totals 16 residues. V dropped 0 bases and J dropped 3 bases, with 13 bases sitting between them. Germline values: CDR1 SGHKS, CDR2 YYEKEE (reference sequence). The CDR3 region has the DNA TGTGCCAGCAGCTTGGGAGGCGGGAACCTCTACAATGAGCAGTTCTTC. Translating it yields CASSLGGGNLYNEQFF.

This clonotype has at least ten counts. This rearrangement joins TRBV12-3 or TRBV12-4 to TRBJ2-3, with D unresolved. CDR3 length: 12 amino acids. Between the trimmed V and J ends, which lost 4 bases and 2 bases, there was a span of 4 bases. CDR3 residues: CASSSDTDTQYF. DNA for the CDR3: TGTGCCAGCAGTTCCGACACAGATACGCAGTATTTT.

The table lists this clonotype with many counts. This chain joins TRBV7-2 and TRBJ2-7, with a tentative D call TRBD2 (5 bases). Trimming removed 5 bases at V and 5 bases at J, with 10 bases between. There are 12 residues in the CDR3. The germline gives CDR1 SGHTA, CDR2 FQGNSA. The CDR3 nucleotides are TGTGCCAGCAGCCCCCGGGGTGACGAGCAGTACTTC. Translating gives CASSPRGDEQYF. The full variable domain, rest sourced from reference TRBV7-2 and TRBJ2-7, is GAGVSQSPSNKVTEKGKDVELRCDPISGHTALYWYRQSLGQGLEFLIYFQGNSAPDKSGLPSDRFSAERTGGSVSTLTIQRTQQEDSAVYLCASSPRGDEQYFGPGTRLTVT.

This clonotype was counted at least ten times. J is TRBJ1-4 and V is TRBV12-3 or TRBV12-4; the D is unclear. The V end was cut by 3 bases, the J end by 8 bases, with 10 bases between. This CDR3 comprises 13 residues. The CDR3 loop is CASSLTRREKLFF. CDR3 bases: TGTGCCAGCAGTTTGACCCGGAGGGAAAAACTGTTTTTT.

This clonotype has a handful of counts. V gene TRBV7-2 combines with J gene TRBJ2-5; D gene ambiguous. Looked up from germline, CDR1 is SGHTA and CDR2 is FQGNSA. V lost 1 base, J lost 6 bases, and 12 bases lay in between. The CDR3 has 14 amino acids. This CDR3 reads CASSLGVALQTQYF. The CDR3 DNA sequence: TGTGCCAGCAGCTTAGGCGTTGCCTTACAGACCCAGTACTTC.

This clonotype has ten or more counts. The J gene is TRBJ2-7, the V gene TRBV15; D may be TRBD1 or TRBD2 (6 bases each). Trimming removed 0 bases at V and 5 bases at J, with 8 bases between. This CDR3 has 13 amino acids. The germline CDR1 and CDR2 sequences are LNHNV and YYDKDF (reference sequence). The CDR3 bases are TGTGCCACCAGCAGAGAAGGGGGGAACGAGCAGTACTTC. This encodes CATSREGGNEQYF.